This T cell receptor (beta chain) was captured in a study of CXCR3-negative and CXCR3-positive naive CD8 T cells. Background on the study: Each library held about 1.5 +/- 0.3 million TRB reads, 110 million to 150 million in total.

Regarding this clonotype: What it binds is unknown.

General study points: Each naive subset displayed comparably high diversity, whereas memory CD8+ cells displayed much lower diversity. Fresh PBMCs were used in most assays, and CXCR3 expression partially decreased after cryopreservation. Naive cells that were CXCR3-negative or CXCR3-positive used TRBV-TRBJ genes alike, while memory cells diverged. Naive cells positive for CXCR3 carried more hydrophobic TRB CDR3s than CXCR3-negative ones.

The authors made the TRB cDNA libraries by 5' RACE using UMI labels. TCRdb re-called the 5' RACE reads; every CDR3 protein appears as one record, without DNA. This listing includes 150,000 to 180,000 distinct CDR3 sequences. The CDR3 is 15 residues long. Germline V gene data show CDR1 as SGHDN and CDR2 as FVKESK. This clonotype originated in a human donor in good health. Some clones in this sample may be carry-over from other donors' samples. The rearrangement uses TRBV14 and TRBJ2-1. Input material: naive CXCR3+ CD8+ T cells from blood. Subset described: CD45RO-CCR7+CD27+CD95- naive CD8+ T cells expressing CXCR3 (TNR3+). The CDR3 reads CASSQAQSSYNEQFF.